The TCR beta chain described here comes from a study of human T cells and chemical hapten exposure. This clonotype appeared a few times. The germline V and J ends were trimmed by 2 bases and 3 bases, with 4 bases remaining between them. There are 13 residues in the CDR3. The germline V gene encodes CDR1 MNHEY and CDR2 SMNVEV (reference sequence). Stated time point: patch test 2, 6 weeks after DPC sensitization. Treatment reported: therapeutic diphenylcyclopropenone sensitization with weekly scalp DPC. TCRdb recomputed calls from the RACE reads with MiXCR, one row per CDR3 protein. Of roughly 380,000 distinct CDR3 sequences in the sample, around 6% are singletons; the top ten hold around 6%.

This clonotype was sampled from a woman aged 18-29 years with alopecia areata. Some clones in this sample may be carry-over from other donors' samples. The gene calls are TRBV27 and TRBJ2-2; D ambiguous. Sequencing used whole blood, obtained in connection with sensitization to the hapten diphenylcyclopropenone (DPC). The CDR3 protein is CASSLEYTGELFF. Here the CDR3 DNA reads TGTGCCAGCAGTTTAGAGTACACCGGGGAGCTGTTTTTT.